A selection of T cell receptor beta chains follows, all from one sample in a study of T cells in Graves' hyperthyroidism and ophthalmopathy. TCRdb itself ran the multiplex PCR reads through MiXCR, one entry per CDR3 protein. The sample lists 650,000 to 700,000 distinct CDR3 sequences, 15% to 20% occurring once. The sequencing input was blood. The receptor set was obtained from a man in his fifties or sixties with Graves' hyperthyroidism. Each CDR3 is given with its conserved first and last residue. A D gene is named only where the DNA matches it firmly. Size values are once, few and many counts, or a class for expanded clones, and some rows have none.

V	size	D	J	DNA	CDR3
TRBV7-2	few	TRBD2	TRBJ2-1	TGTGCCAGCAGCTTAGCACTAGCGACATCCTACAATGAGCAGTTCTTC	CASSLALATSYNEQFF
TRBV19	many	.	TRBJ2-3	TGTGCCAGCAGCAAGCAGGCTAGCACAGATACGCAGTATTTT	CASSKQASTDTQYF
TRBV2	many	.	TRBJ1-2	TGTGCCAGCAGTGACGGGGCGGGCTATGGCTACACCTTC	CASSDGAGYGYTF
TRBV7-9	many	.	TRBJ1-1	TGTGCCAGCAGCTTAAAGGGTGAAGCTTTCTTT	CASSLKGEAFF
TRBV28	.	.	TRBJ2-2	TGTGCCAGCAGCCCCAGGGCAGGGAACACCGGGGAGCTGTTTTTT	CASSPRAGNTGELFF
TRBV27	many	TRBD1	TRBJ1-5	TGTGCCAGCAGTGACCGGGACAGGGGGGTTAGCAATCAGCCCCAGCATTTT	CASSDRDRGVSNQPQHF
TRBV18	few	.	TRBJ1-1	TGTGCCAGCTCACCAATTCAGACTGAAGCTTTCTTT	CASSPIQTEAFF
TRBV20-1	few	.	TRBJ2-3	TGCAGTGCTAGGGATGACAGCCGGTGGACAGATACGCAGTATTTT	CSARDDSRWTDTQYF
TRBV10-3	few	TRBD1	TRBJ2-7	TGTGCCATCACGGGACAGCACCTCTACGAGCAGTACTTC	CAITGQHLYEQYF
TRBV28	many	.	TRBJ1-2	TGTGCCATCACTTACGGGGGAAACTATGGCTACACCTTC	CAITYGGNYGYTF
TRBV5-1	many	TRBD1	TRBJ1-4	TGCGCCAGCAGCTTTGGACAGGGTAATGAAAAACTGTTTTTT	CASSFGQGNEKLFF
TRBV20-1	few	TRBD2	TRBJ2-7	TGCAGTTCTGTGAATAGCGGGAGGATTCGCGAGCAGTACTTC	CSSVNSGRIREQYF
TRBV28	many	TRBD2	TRBJ2-7	TGTGCCAGCAGGTTGGGACTAGCGGCCTACGAGCAGTACTTC	CASRLGLAAYEQYF
TRBV27	few	.	TRBJ1-2	TGTGCCAGCAGTTATCAACCCTTCGACTATGGCTACACCTTC	CASSYQPFDYGYTF
TRBV28	.	TRBD1	TRBJ2-7	TGTGCCAGCAGTTTACCACAGGGGAACGAGCAGTACTTC	CASSLPQGNEQYF
TRBV30	few	TRBD2	TRBJ2-3	TGTGCCTGGAGTCCAGGACTAGCGGGAGGGGCAGATACGCAGTATTTT	CAWSPGLAGGADTQYF
TRBV12-3/TRBV12-4	many	.	TRBJ2-1	TGTGCCAGCAGTTTGACTGCCTCGGTCCCGTTCTTC	CASSLTASVPFF
TRBV6-2/TRBV6-3	.	TRBD2	TRBJ2-5	TGTGCCAGCAGTCCGACTAGCGAAGTTCTGGAGACCCAGTACTTC	CASSPTSEVLETQYF
TRBV10-2	many	.	TRBJ1-5	TGCGCCAGCAGTTTCGGGCCCACAGGCCATCAGCCCCAGCATTTT	CASSFGPTGHQPQHF
TRBV9	many	TRBD1	TRBJ2-2	TGTGCCAGCAGCCCGCGCGACAGGGATCCCCCGAACACCGGGGAGCTGTTTTTT	CASSPRDRDPPNTGELFF